A single T cell receptor beta chain is shown here with its context. Its specificity is unknown. Measured with immunoSEQ multiplex PCR; TCRdb has only the in-frame clones, and not every one. The sample has about 15,000 clones; roughly 84% are singletons. Sampled 1 year posttransplant, controls received myeloablative marrow transplants, methotrexate and a calcineurin inhibitor. The sample belongs to a study of T cells after posttransplantation cyclophosphamide. In germline, CDR1 is MDHEN, CDR2 SYDVKM. CDR3 size: 15 residues. V gave up 7 bases and J gave up 2 bases; unmatched junction bases: 9. Study results and limitations: Blood and skin or GI T cell repertoires showed limited TRB overlap. Recipient CMV seropositivity and CMV reactivation strongly tracked TRB clonality. Later post-transplant blood repertoires were often dominated by donor CD8+ memory clones.

The receptor was derived from a male patient younger than 35 who received an allogeneic stem cell transplant from a related donor, was CMV-positive, and had no GVHD. Some T cells may be graft donor cells. The V and J genes are TRBV28 and TRBJ2-5; 8 bases map to TRBD2. The sample was PBMCs, taken approximately 370 days after allogeneic stem cell transplant with calcineurin inhibitor and methotrexate. CDR3 DNA: TGTGCCAGCAACAAACTAGCGGACACACAAGAGACCCAGTACTTC. It translates to CASNKLADTQETQYF.